A selection of T cell receptor beta chains follows, all from one sample in a study of blood T cell repertoires in COVID-19. The assay was immunoSEQ multiplex PCR, and TCRdb's table has in-frame clones only and misses some. The data show 300,000 to 400,000 clones, around 89% seen once. The sequencing input was PBMCs or T cells enriched from blood (not recorded which). The receptor set was obtained from a woman in her 30s with acute COVID-19. Each CDR3 is given with its conserved first and last residue. The D gene is left open where the match is weak. Only some rows state a clone size, as once, few, many or a class for expanded clones.

j_gene	abundance	v_gene	d_gene	CDR3aa	CDR3nt
TRBJ1-2	NA	TRBV6-5	TRBD1	CASSNPWDRGKGYTF	TGTGCCAGCAGTAATCCCTGGGACAGGGGTAAAGGCTACACCTTC
TRBJ1-3	NA	TRBV30	NA	CAWSGDSGNTIYF	TGTGCCTGGAGCGGAGACTCTGGAAACACCATATATTTT
TRBJ2-1	NA	TRBV9	NA	CASSVGQDPYNEQFF	TGTGCCAGCAGCGTAGGACAGGATCCCTACAATGAGCAGTTCTTC
TRBJ1-2	NA	TRBV18	NA	CASSPSGQPYGYTF	TGTGCCAGCTCACCCTCCGGACAGCCCTATGGCTACACCTTC
TRBJ2-5	few	TRBV7-2	TRBD2	CASSLVSSGGVETQYF	TGTGCCAGCAGCTTAGTATCGAGCGGGGGTGTTGAGACCCAGTACTTC
TRBJ1-3	NA	TRBV12-5	NA	CASGLLSGNTIYF	TGTGCTAGTGGTTTGCTTTCTGGAAACACCATATATTTT
TRBJ1-6	NA	TRBV5-4	NA	CASSLFPRDSPLHF	TGTGCCAGCAGCTTGTTCCCGAGGGATTCACCCCTCCACTTT
TRBJ1-4	NA	TRBV29-1	NA	CSGSRGSEKLFF	TGCAGCGGCTCGCGGGGGAGTGAAAAACTGTTTTTT
TRBJ2-7	NA	TRBV7-9	TRBD2	CASSPSMLAGGYEQYF	TGTGCCAGCAGCCCTTCTATGCTAGCGGGGGGTTACGAGCAGTACTTC
TRBJ1-2	NA	TRBV2	TRBD1	CASSAVGLDRPNYGYTF	TGTGCCAGCAGTGCAGTTGGGTTGGACAGGCCCAACTATGGCTACACCTTC
TRBJ1-1	NA	TRBV19	NA	CASSIDSRGTEAFF	TGTGCCAGTAGTATAGATAGTCGGGGCACTGAAGCTTTCTTT
TRBJ1-4	NA	TRBV5-1	NA	CASSLAGNGVEKLFF	TGCGCCAGCAGCTTGGCCGGGAATGGGGTCGAAAAACTGTTTTTT
TRBJ1-4	NA	TRBV24-1	NA	CATSGGGATNEKLFF	TGTGCCACCAGTGGAGGGGGTGCGACTAATGAAAAACTGTTTTTT
TRBJ2-1	NA	TRBV15	NA	CATSRDASRPSSYNEQFF	TGTGCCACCAGCAGAGATGCTAGCCGCCCGAGCTCCTACAATGAGCAGTTCTTC
TRBJ2-2	NA	TRBV5-6	NA	CASSLDFNSGELFF	TGTGCCAGCAGCTTGGATTTTAACTCCGGGGAGCTGTTTTTT
TRBJ2-7	NA	TRBV18	TRBD1	CASSPDRGLGGSYEQYF	TGTGCCAGCTCACCGGACAGGGGGCTAGGGGGCTCCTACGAGCAGTACTTC
TRBJ1-1	NA	TRBV10-3	TRBD1	CAISAGRDRGTEAFF	TGTGCCATCAGCGCGGGAAGGGACAGGGGCACTGAAGCTTTCTTT
TRBJ1-6	NA	TRBV2	NA	CASSEPSGNSPLHF	TGTGCCAGCAGCGAGCCCTCAGGGAATTCACCCCTCCACTTT
TRBJ1-2	NA	TRBV6-5	NA	CASSLGYNYGYTF	TGTGCCAGCAGTCTCGGGTACAACTATGGCTACACCTTC
TRBJ2-3	once	TRBV2	TRBD2	CASRRTSFSTDTQYF	TGTGCCAGCAGGAGGACTAGCTTTAGCACAGATACGCAGTATTTT
TRBJ1-1	NA	TRBV18	NA	CASSPLEGLTEAFF	TGTGCCAGCTCACCACTGGAGGGGCTCACTGAAGCTTTCTTT
TRBJ2-7	NA	TRBV10-3	TRBD1	CAISEPDRGLSYEQYF	TGTGCCATCAGTGAGCCGGACAGGGGCTTATCCTACGAGCAGTACTTC
TRBJ2-1	NA	TRBV18	TRBD1	CASSPGTGGYNEQFF	TGTGCCAGCTCACCCGGGACAGGGGGTTACAATGAGCAGTTCTTC
TRBJ1-1	NA	TRBV6-5	NA	CASSRWSSGTEAFF	TGTGCCAGCAGTCGCTGGTCTAGTGGAACTGAAGCTTTCTTT
TRBJ1-6	few	TRBV7-2	TRBD1	CASSLATGGSHSPLHF	TGTGCCAGCAGCTTAGCCACAGGGGGCTCGCATTCACCCCTCCACTTT
TRBJ2-1	NA	TRBV4-1	TRBD2	CASSLTSGSYNEQFF	TGCGCCAGCAGCTTGACTAGCGGCTCCTACAATGAGCAGTTCTTC
TRBJ1-3	NA	TRBV5-4	NA	CASSLAGTGNTIYF	TGTGCCAGCAGCTTGGCCGGGACTGGAAACACCATATATTTT
TRBJ2-7	NA	TRBV29-1	TRBD1	CSVTGISYEQYF	TGCAGCGTGACAGGGATCTCCTACGAGCAGTACTTC
TRBJ1-2	NA	TRBV7-3	NA	CASSLYPTDTDGYTF	TGTGCCAGCAGCTTATACCCCACCGACACAGATGGCTACACCTTC
TRBJ2-2	NA	TRBV19	TRBD2	CASSMWRGSGGRAGELFF	TGTGCCAGTAGTATGTGGCGGGGTAGCGGGGGCCGTGCCGGGGAGCTGTTTTTT
TRBJ2-7	NA	TRBV14	TRBD2	CTSGIFSYEQYF	TGTACTAGCGGAATATTCTCCTACGAGCAGTACTTC
TRBJ1-6	NA	TRBV2	TRBD1	CATTTGDSYNSPLHF	TGTGCCACTACAACAGGGGACTCCTATAATTCACCCCTCCACTTT
TRBJ1-2	NA	TRBV2	TRBD1	CASRSTGVAGYTF	TGTGCCAGCAGGTCTACAGGGGTGGCTGGCTACACCTTC
TRBJ2-5	NA	TRBV29-1	NA	CSVLQETQYF	TGCAGCGTTCTCCAAGAGACCCAGTACTTC
TRBJ2-3	few	TRBV6-5	TRBD2	CASSRGTTSHTQYF	TGTGCCAGCAGTCGCGGGACTACCTCCCATACGCAGTATTTT
TRBJ1-6	NA	TRBV6-5	TRBD1	CATRGEGTGGRALHF	TGTGCCACCAGGGGGGAGGGGACAGGGGGTCGAGCCCTCCACTTT
TRBJ1-3	NA	TRBV6-5	NA	CASSWGGPSGNTIYF	TGTGCCAGCAGTTGGGGGGGGCCCTCTGGAAACACCATATATTTT
TRBJ2-4	NA	TRBV28	NA	CASRGGQLAKNIQYF	TGTGCCAGCCGGGGGGGACAGCTAGCCAAAAACATTCAGTACTTC
TRBJ2-1	once	TRBV18	NA	CASSPGSVYYNEQFF	TGTGCCAGCTCACCAGGTTCGGTATACTACAATGAGCAGTTCTTC
TRBJ2-1	NA	TRBV7-8	NA	CASSLLEGSYNEQFF	TGTGCCAGCAGCTTATTAGAGGGCTCCTACAATGAGCAGTTCTTC
TRBJ2-1	once	TRBV19	TRBD2	CASSIPGLAGGLQFF	TGTGCCAGTAGTATTCCGGGACTAGCGGGGGGTTTGCAGTTCTTC
TRBJ1-1	NA	TRBV7-2	NA	CASKRDRQLGAFF	TGTGCCAGCAAAAGGGATAGACAGCTCGGCGCTTTCTTT
TRBJ2-1	NA	TRBV7-2	NA	CASSLGGYYNEQFF	TGTGCCAGCAGCTTAGGAGGATACTACAATGAGCAGTTCTTC
TRBJ1-5	NA	TRBV10-3	NA	CAISYSRMGNQPQHF	TGTGCCATCAGTTACAGCCGTATGGGCAATCAGCCCCAGCATTTT
TRBJ1-1	NA	TRBV19	TRBD1	CASSIWDRNLGAFF	TGTGCCAGTAGTATTTGGGACAGAAACTTAGGAGCTTTCTTT
TRBJ1-2	NA	TRBV6-5	NA	CASSPPGGGYTF	TGTGCCAGCAGTCCCCCGGGAGGTGGCTACACCTTC
TRBJ1-2	NA	TRBV6-2/TRBV6-3	NA	CASSYGDDVGYGYTF	TGTGCCAGCAGTTACGGAGATGACGTAGGCTATGGCTACACCTTC
TRBJ1-6	NA	TRBV4-3	NA	CASSPGRGDSPLHF	TGCGCCAGCAGCCCCGGGAGGGGCGATTCACCCCTCCACTTT
TRBJ2-2	NA	TRBV7-9	NA	CASSLEAGAGRGELFF	TGTGCCAGCAGCTTAGAAGCCGGAGCAGGGCGAGGGGAGCTGTTTTTT
TRBJ2-7	NA	TRBV3-1/TRBV3-2	NA	CASSHPNRACEQYF	TGTGCCAGCAGCCATCCAAACAGGGCATGTGAGCAGTACTTC
TRBJ1-1	NA	TRBV30	TRBD1	CAWRHRDSLRNGEAFF	TGTGCCTGGAGGCACCGGGACAGTCTTCGAAATGGTGAAGCTTTCTTT
TRBJ2-7	NA	TRBV3-1/TRBV3-2	NA	CASSHLLSYEQYF	TGTGCCAGCAGCCATCTCCTTAGCTACGAGCAGTACTTC
TRBJ1-2	NA	TRBV2	TRBD1	CASSEWGQGGRSNYGYTF	TGTGCCAGCAGTGAATGGGGACAGGGAGGGCGATCTAACTATGGCTACACCTTC
TRBJ2-7	NA	TRBV10-3	NA	CAIRDTRDSLGYEQYF	TGTGCCATCAGGGACACACGAGACAGTCTCGGCTACGAGCAGTACTTC
TRBJ1-5	NA	TRBV25-1	NA	CASSGSGVSNQPQHF	TGTGCCAGCAGCGGGTCAGGGGTCAGCAATCAGCCCCAGCATTTT
TRBJ1-6	NA	TRBV28	TRBD1	CASSLELGQGNSPLHF	TGTGCCAGCAGTTTAGAACTGGGACAGGGTAATTCACCCCTCCACTTT
TRBJ2-3	NA	TRBV18	NA	CASSPQSEGTDTQYF	TGTGCCAGCTCACCACAGAGCGAAGGCACAGATACGCAGTATTTT
TRBJ2-2	NA	TRBV2	NA	CASSELGQSSNTGELFF	TGTGCCAGCAGTGAATTAGGACAGAGCTCGAACACCGGGGAGCTGTTTTTT
TRBJ1-2	few	TRBV7-3	NA	CASSLIPGADGYTF	TGTGCCAGCAGCTTAATTCCAGGGGCGGATGGCTACACCTTC